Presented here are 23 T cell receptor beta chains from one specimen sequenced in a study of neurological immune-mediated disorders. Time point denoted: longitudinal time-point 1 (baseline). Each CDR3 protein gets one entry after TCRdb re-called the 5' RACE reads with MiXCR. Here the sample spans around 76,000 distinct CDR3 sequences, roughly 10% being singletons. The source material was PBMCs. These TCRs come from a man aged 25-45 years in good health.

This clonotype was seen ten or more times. The CDR3 loop is CSARAMGQGESNEQYF. The DNA for the CDR3 is TGCAGTGCTAGGGCCATGGGACAGGGGGAATCGAACGAGCAGTACTTC. The chain carries TRBV20-1 and TRBJ2-7, with TRBD1 matching over 11 bases. With 3 bases clipped from V and 5 bases from J, the junction kept 12 bases outside the gene matches. The CDR3 has 16 amino acids. Germline loops: CDR1 DFQATT, CDR2 SNEGSKA (reference sequence).

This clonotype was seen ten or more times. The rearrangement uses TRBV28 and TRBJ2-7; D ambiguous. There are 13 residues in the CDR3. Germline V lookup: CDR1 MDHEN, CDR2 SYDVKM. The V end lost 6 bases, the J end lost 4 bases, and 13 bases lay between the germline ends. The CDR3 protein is CASSPVGPYEQYF. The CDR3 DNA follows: TGTGCCAGCAGCCCGGTGGGCCCTTACGAGCAGTACTTC.

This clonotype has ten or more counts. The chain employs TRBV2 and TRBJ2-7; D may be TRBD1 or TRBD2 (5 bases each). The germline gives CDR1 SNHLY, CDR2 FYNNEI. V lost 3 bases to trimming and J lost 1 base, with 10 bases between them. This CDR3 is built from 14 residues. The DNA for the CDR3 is TGTGCCAGCAGTGAGGGACGGGCGTCCTACGAGCAGTACTTC. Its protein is CASSEGRASYEQYF.

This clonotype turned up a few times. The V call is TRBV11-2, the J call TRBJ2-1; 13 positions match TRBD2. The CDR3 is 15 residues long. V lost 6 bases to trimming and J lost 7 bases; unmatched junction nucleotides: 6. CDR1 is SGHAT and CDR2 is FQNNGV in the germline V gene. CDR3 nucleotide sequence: TGTGCCAGCAGTTGGACTAGCGGGAGAGCAAATGAGCAGTTCTTC. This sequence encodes CASSWTSGRANEQFF. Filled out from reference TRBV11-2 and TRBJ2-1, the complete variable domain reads EAGVAQSPRYKIIEKRQSVAFWCNPISGHATLYWYQQILGQGPKLLIQFQNNGVVDDSQLPKDRFSAERLKGVDSTLKIQPAKLEDSAVYLCASSWTSGRANEQFFGPGTRLTVL.

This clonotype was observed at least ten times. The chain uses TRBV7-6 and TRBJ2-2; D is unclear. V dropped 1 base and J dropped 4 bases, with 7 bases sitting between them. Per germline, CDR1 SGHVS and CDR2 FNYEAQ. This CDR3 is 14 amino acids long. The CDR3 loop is CASSLDSFTGELFF. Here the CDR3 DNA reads TGTGCCAGCAGCTTAGACAGTTTCACCGGGGAGCTGTTTTTT.

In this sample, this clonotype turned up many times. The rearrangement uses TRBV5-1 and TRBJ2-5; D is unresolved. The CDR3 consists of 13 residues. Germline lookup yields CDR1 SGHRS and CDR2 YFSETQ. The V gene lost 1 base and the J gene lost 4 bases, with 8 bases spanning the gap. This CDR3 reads CASSLIVGETQYF. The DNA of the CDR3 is TGCGCCAGCAGCTTGATAGTGGGAGAGACCCAGTACTTC.

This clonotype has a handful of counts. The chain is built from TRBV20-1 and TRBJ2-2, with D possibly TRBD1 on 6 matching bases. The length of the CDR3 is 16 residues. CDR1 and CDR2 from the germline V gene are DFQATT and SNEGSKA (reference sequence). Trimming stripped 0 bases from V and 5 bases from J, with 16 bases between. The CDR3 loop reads CSARDRGRGMTGELFF. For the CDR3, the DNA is TGCAGTGCTAGAGATCGGGGCAGGGGAATGACCGGGGAGCTGTTTTTT.

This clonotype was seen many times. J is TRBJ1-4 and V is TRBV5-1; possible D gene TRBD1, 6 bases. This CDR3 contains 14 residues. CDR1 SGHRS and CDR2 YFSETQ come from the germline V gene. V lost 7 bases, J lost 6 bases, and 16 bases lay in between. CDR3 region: CASSQGYRDEKLFF. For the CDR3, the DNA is TGCGCCAGCTCACAGGGCTACCGGGATGAAAAACTGTTTTTT.

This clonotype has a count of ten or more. The CDR3 reads CASSPQTSGSDQDTQYF. The CDR3 DNA sequence: TGTGCCAGCAGCCCGCAGACTAGCGGGAGCGATCAAGATACGCAGTATTTT. The chain is built from TRBV3-1 and TRBJ2-3, with TRBD2 identical over 12 bases. There are 17 residues in the CDR3. CDR1 and CDR2 (germline): LGHDT, YNNKEL (reference sequence). With V trimmed by 4 bases and J by 5 bases, 10 bases remained unmatched.

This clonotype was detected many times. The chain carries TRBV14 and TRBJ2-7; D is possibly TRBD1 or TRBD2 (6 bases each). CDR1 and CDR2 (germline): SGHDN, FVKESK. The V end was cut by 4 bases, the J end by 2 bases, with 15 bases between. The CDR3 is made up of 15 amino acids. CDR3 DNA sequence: TGTGCCAGCAGCCGGGGCCAGGGGAGGACCTACGAGCAGTACTTC. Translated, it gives CASSRGQGRTYEQYF.

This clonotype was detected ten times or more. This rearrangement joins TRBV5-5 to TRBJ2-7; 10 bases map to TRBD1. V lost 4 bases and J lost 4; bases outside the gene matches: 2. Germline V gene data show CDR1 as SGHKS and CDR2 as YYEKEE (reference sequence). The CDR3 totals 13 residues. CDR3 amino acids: CASSRDRGYEQYF. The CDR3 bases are TGTGCCAGCAGCCGGGACAGGGGATACGAGCAGTACTTC. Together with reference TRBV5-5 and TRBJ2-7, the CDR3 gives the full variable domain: DAGVTQSPTHLIKTRGQQVTLRCSPISGHKSVSWYQQVLGQGPQFIFQYYEKEERGRGNFPDRFSARQFPNYSSELNVNALLLGDSALYLCASSRDRGYEQYFGPGTRLTVT.

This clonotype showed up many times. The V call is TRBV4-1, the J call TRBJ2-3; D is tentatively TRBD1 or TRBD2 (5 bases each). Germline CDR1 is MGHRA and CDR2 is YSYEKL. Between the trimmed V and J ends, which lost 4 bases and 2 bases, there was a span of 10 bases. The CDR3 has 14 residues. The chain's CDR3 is CASSPGDLTDTQYF. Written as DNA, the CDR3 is TGCGCCAGCAGCCCTGGGGACCTCACAGATACGCAGTATTTT.

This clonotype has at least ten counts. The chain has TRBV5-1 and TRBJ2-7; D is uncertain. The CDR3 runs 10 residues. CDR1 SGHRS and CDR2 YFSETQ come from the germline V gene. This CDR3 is CGREFHEQYF. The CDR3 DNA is TGCGGTCGAGAGTTCCACGAGCAGTACTTC.

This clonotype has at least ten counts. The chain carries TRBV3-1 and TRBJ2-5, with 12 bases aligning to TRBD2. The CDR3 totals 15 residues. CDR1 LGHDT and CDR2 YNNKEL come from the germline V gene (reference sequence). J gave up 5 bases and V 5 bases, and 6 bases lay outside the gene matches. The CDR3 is CASSEPGLAGETQYF. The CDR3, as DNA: TGTGCCAGCAGCGAACCGGGACTAGCGGGCGAGACCCAGTACTTC.

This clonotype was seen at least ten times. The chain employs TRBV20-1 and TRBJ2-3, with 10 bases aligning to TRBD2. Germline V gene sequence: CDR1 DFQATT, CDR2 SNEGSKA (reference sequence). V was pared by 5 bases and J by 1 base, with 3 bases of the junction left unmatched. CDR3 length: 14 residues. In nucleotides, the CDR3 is TGCAGTGCTTCCGGGACTAGCGGCACAGATACGCAGTATTTT. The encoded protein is CSASGTSGTDTQYF.

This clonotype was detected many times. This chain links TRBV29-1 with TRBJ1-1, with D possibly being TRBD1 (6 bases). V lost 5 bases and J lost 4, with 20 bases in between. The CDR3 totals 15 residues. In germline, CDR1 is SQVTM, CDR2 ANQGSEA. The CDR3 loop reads CSVHQRQGRATEAFF. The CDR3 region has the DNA TGCAGCGTTCACCAGCGTCAGGGGCGGGCCACTGAAGCTTTCTTT.

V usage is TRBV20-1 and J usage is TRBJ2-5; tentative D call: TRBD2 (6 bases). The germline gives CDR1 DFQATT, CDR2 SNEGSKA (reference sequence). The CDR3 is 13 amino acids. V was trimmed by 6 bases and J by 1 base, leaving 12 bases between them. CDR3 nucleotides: TGCAGTGCCGCCGGGACTCTCCAAGAGACCCAGTACTTC. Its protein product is CSAAGTLQETQYF.

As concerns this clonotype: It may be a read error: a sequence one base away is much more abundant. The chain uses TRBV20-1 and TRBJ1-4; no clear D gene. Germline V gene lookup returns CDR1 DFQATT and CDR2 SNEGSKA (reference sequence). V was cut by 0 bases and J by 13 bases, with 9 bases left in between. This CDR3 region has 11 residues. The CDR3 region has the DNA TGCAGTGCTAGAGATGGGTTGGGACTGTTTTTT. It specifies CSARDGLGLFF.

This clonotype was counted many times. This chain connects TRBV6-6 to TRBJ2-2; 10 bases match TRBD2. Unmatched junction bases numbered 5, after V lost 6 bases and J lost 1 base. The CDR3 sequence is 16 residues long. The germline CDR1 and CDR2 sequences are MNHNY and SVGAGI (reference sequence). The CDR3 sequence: CASSLGLAQNTGELFF. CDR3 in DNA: TGTGCCAGCAGCCTGGGACTAGCGCAGAACACCGGGGAGCTGTTTTTT.

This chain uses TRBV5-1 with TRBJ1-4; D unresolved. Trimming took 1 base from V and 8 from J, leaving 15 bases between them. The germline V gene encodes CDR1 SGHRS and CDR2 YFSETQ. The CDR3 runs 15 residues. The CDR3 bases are TGCGCCAGCAGCTTGCGCCTGGAGGGCGGAGAAAAACTGTTTTTT. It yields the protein CASSLRLEGGEKLFF.

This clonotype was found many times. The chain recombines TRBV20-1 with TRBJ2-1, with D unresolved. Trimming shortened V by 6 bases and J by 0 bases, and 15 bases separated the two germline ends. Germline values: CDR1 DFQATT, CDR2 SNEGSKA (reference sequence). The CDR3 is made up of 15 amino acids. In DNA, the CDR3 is TGCAGTGCCCCGCGAATACCGAGCTCCTACAATGAGCAGTTCTTC. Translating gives CSAPRIPSSYNEQFF.

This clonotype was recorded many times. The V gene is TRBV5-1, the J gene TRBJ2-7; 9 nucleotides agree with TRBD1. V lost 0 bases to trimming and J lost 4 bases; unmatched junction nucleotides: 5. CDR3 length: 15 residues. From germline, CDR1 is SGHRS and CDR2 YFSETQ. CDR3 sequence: CASSLDPGQGYEQYF. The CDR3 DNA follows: TGCGCCAGCAGCTTGGATCCGGGACAGGGTTACGAGCAGTACTTC.

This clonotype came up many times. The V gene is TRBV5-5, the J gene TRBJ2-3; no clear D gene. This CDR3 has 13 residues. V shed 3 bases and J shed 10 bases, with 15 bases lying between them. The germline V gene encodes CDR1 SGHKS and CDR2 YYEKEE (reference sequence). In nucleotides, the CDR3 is TGTGCCAGCAGCTCCATGAGCGCCCCGCCGCAGTATTTT. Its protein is CASSSMSAPPQYF.